This T cell receptor beta chain was retrieved from a study of cytomegalovirus exposure and HLA in healthy donors. Germline assignment: CDR1 SGHTS and CDR2 YDEGEE. The CDR3 totals 13 residues. The V end was cut by 0 bases, the J end by 11 bases, with 14 bases between. Concerning this clone itself: The antigen is not known.

The study's findings and limits: HLA allele associations emerged for around 16,000 TCR beta sequences in a later analysis, at 0.05 false discovery rate. The investigators catalogued 164 TCR beta chains as cytomegalovirus-associated.

Use of 60 Vbeta and 13 Jbeta primers characterized the PCR. The table came from immunoSEQ multiplex PCR; TCRdb's copy has only in-frame clones and leaves some out. Altogether some 160,000 clones are present, approximately 80% being singletons, with the ten largest covering approximately 1.6%. The sample comprised PBMCs. The receptor was isolated from a woman in her thirties or forties in good health and CMV-seronegative. This chain uses TRBV5-8 with TRBJ1-1; a possible D gene is TRBD1 (6 bases). The CDR3 DNA sequence: TGTGCCAGCAGCTTGGCCATACAGGGCCCCGCTTTCTTT. The encoded protein is CASSLAIQGPAFF.